The entry below describes one T cell receptor (beta chain). No antigen is known for it. V lost 3 bases and J lost 4; bases outside the gene matches: 9. Germline V gene lookup returns CDR1 MDHEN and CDR2 SYDVKM. This CDR3 contains 17 residues. The PCR made use of 60 Vbeta and 13 Jbeta primers. Data came from immunoSEQ multiplex PCR; TCRdb stores just in-frame clones and leaves some out. The sample consists of around 150,000 clones, roughly 77% of them appearing once. The entry originates in a study of cytomegalovirus exposure and HLA in healthy donors. General study results and limits: Highest at DRB1 and lowest at HLA-C, TCR association rates differed among HLA loci in a later analysis. Researchers reported from a later analysis that most CMV-associated TCR beta chains appeared HLA-restricted. In a later analysis, several top co-occurrence clusters appeared linked to parvovirus B19, influenza, CMV and Epstein-Barr virus. Fewer N-insertions (relative to the approximately 700-donor mean) were reportedly seen in an Asian-associated ancestry cluster in a later analysis.

The sequence was collected from a human donor in good health. The material sequenced was PBMCs. V and J are TRBV28 and TRBJ2-1, with TRBD2 identical over 10 bases. In DNA, the CDR3 is TGTGCCAGCAGTTTCCCTCGGGGACTAGCGCAGTACAATGAGCAGTTCTTC. Translation: CASSFPRGLAQYNEQFF.